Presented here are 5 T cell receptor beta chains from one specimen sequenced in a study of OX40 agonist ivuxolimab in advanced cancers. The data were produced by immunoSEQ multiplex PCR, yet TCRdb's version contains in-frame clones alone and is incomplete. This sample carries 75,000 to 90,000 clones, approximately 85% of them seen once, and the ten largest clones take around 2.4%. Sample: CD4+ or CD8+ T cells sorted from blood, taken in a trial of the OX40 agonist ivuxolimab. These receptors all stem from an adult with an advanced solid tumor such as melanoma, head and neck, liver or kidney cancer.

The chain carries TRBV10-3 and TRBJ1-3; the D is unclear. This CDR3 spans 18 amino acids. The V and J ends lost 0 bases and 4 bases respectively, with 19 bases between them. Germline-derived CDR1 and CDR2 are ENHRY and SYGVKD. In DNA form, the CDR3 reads TGTGCCATCAGTGAGTCGTTACGGGGTGGGCCTGGAGGAAACACCATATATTTT. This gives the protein CAISESLRGGPGGNTIYF.

The CDR3 DNA follows: TGTGCCAGCAGTCAACAAAGGGGAGGGAGAGGGGAGACCCAGTACTTC. It yields the protein CASSQQRGGRGETQYF. The V gene is TRBV27, the J gene TRBJ2-5; TRBD2 matches at 7 bases. The CDR3 is 16 amino acids. Unmatched junction bases numbered 14, after V lost 5 bases and J lost 5 bases. Per germline, CDR1 MNHEY and CDR2 SMNVEV (reference sequence).

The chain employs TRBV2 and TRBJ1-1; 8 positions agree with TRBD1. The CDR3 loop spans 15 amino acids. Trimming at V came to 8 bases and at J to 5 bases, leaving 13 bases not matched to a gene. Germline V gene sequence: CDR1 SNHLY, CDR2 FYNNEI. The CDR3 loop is CASVSRTGWETEAFF. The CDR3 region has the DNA TGTGCCAGCGTATCCAGGACAGGGTGGGAGACTGAAGCTTTCTTT.

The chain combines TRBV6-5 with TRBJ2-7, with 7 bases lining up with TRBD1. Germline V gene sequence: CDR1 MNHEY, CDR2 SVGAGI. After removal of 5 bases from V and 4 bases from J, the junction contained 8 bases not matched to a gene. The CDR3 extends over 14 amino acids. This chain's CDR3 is CASSPRQGGYEQYF. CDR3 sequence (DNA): TGTGCCAGCAGTCCACGACAGGGCGGGTACGAGCAGTACTTC.

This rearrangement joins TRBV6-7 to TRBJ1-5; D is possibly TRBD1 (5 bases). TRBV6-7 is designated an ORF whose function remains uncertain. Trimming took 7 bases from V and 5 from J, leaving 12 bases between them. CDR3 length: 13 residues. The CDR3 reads CASTRGVDQPQHF. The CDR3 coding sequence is TGTGCCAGCACCCGAGGGGTGGATCAGCCCCAGCATTTT.